Following are 7 T cell receptor beta chains from one sample sequenced in a study of cytomegalovirus exposure and HLA in healthy donors. TCRdb keeps only in-frame clones here, not all; method: immunoSEQ multiplex PCR. The profile shows about 240,000 clones, 85% to 90% of them singletons. Sequenced sample: PBMCs. These receptors came from a man younger than 30 in good health and CMV-seronegative.

The chain combines TRBV28 with TRBJ2-1, with 10 bases fitting TRBD2. The CDR3 has 16 residues. V lost 2 bases and J lost 2; bases outside the gene matches: 3. CDR1 and CDR2 (germline): MDHEN, SYDVKM. DNA of the CDR3: TGTGCCAGCAGTTTACCAGGGACTAGCGCCTACAATGAGCAGTTCTTC. Amino acid sequence: CASSLPGTSAYNEQFF. The entire variable domain, with the rest obtained from reference TRBV28 and TRBJ2-1, is as follows: DVKVTQSSRYLVKRTGEKVFLECVQDMDHENMFWYRQDPGLGLRLIYFSYDVKMKEKGDIPEGYSVSREKKERFSLILESASTNQTSMYLCASSLPGTSAYNEQFFGPGTRLTVL.

The chain uses TRBV6-6 and TRBJ1-6; tentative D call: TRBD1 (6 bases). This CDR3 is built from 16 residues. Trimming shortened V by 2 bases and J by 7 bases, and 15 bases separated the two germline ends. The germline V gene encodes CDR1 MNHNY and CDR2 SVGAGI (reference sequence). Here the CDR3 reads CASSYKDRPPNSPLHF. As DNA, the CDR3 is TGTGCCAGCAGTTACAAGGACAGACCCCCCAATTCACCCCTCCACTTT.

The chain links TRBV19 to TRBJ2-7, with TRBD2 identical over 8 bases. Germline-derived CDR1 and CDR2 are LNHDA and SQIVND (reference sequence). With V trimmed by 4 bases and J by 4 bases, 6 bases remained unmatched. The CDR3 length is 14 residues. The CDR3 sequence is CASSTTSGGYEQYF. CDR3 DNA: TGTGCCAGTAGTACCACTAGCGGTGGGTACGAGCAGTACTTC. The variable domain in full, with the rest retrieved from reference TRBV19 and TRBJ2-7, is DGGITQSPKYLFRKEGQNVTLSCEQNLNHDAMYWYRQDPGQGLRLIYYSQIVNDFQKGDIAEGYSVSREKKESFPLTVTSAQKNPTAFYLCASSTTSGGYEQYFGPGTRLTVT.

The chain couples TRBV28 to TRBJ2-7, with 9 nucleotides matching TRBD1. Germline loops: CDR1 MDHEN, CDR2 SYDVKM. The V gene end was trimmed by 7 bases and the J gene end by 4 bases; junction bases not matched to a gene: 8. This CDR3 region has 14 residues. In DNA form, the CDR3 reads TGTGCCAGCACCTCCGGGACAGGGCAGTACGAGCAGTACTTC. Amino acids: CASTSGTGQYEQYF.

The V call is TRBV19, the J call TRBJ1-1, with no clear D. V was shortened by 3 bases and J by 8 bases, with 16 bases between the two germline ends. Germline V gives CDR1 LNHDA, CDR2 SQIVND (reference sequence). The CDR3 contains 14 residues. Written as DNA, the CDR3 is TGTGCCAGTAGTATTCGAGGGCCGAATGAGGAAGCTTTCTTT. It is translated as CASSIRGPNEEAFF.

V usage is TRBV29-1 and J usage is TRBJ2-1; 7 nucleotides match TRBD2. The CDR3 loop spans 14 amino acids. J gave up 5 bases and V 4 bases, and 8 bases lay outside the gene matches. Looked up from germline, CDR1 is SQVTM and CDR2 is ANQGSEA. The chain's CDR3 is CSVVGIAGHNEQFF. The CDR3 DNA reads as TGCAGCGTTGTGGGGATAGCGGGCCACAATGAGCAGTTCTTC.

The chain carries TRBV11-2 and TRBJ2-1, with TRBD2 matching over 13 bases. Germline trimming cut 1 base from V and 7 bases from J; bases unmatched to any gene: 4. Germline V gene data show CDR1 as SGHAT and CDR2 as FQNNGV. The CDR3 consists of 16 residues. The chain's CDR3 is CASSLGLAGGGNEQFF. In DNA form, the CDR3 reads TGTGCCAGCAGCTTAGGACTAGCGGGGGGTGGTAATGAGCAGTTCTTC.